What follows is one T cell receptor beta chain and its context. This clone's antigen is unknown. No much larger clone exists at a distance of one base, and base qualities are not known. The data are from a study of cytomegalovirus exposure and HLA in healthy donors (dated by TCRdb to 2015 to 2018). Background on the whole study: An earlier analysis of around 600 of the donors reported approximately 290 Gb of sequence data and approximately 110 million unique TCR beta sequences from 150 million to 200 million T cells. The study combined high-throughput TCR immunosequencing, statistical association of individual TCRs with disease status, and machine learning to predict cytomegalovirus infection status. Among some 410 genotyped donors of the cohort, an average of around 240,000 unique TCR beta nucleotide sequences were sequenced per donor, about a sixth of them non-productive. Donor age, sex, ethnicity and CMV serostatus were collected together with the repertoire data. The study aimed to test whether signatures of past pathogen exposure could be identified by cataloging public T cell receptors. To decide whether each TCR beta V gene segment behaved as functional or pseudogenic, an earlier analysis of approximately 620 of the donors relied on high-throughput TCR beta sequencing. Using immunosequencing, the study profiled T cell repertoires from 640 or so subjects and related those repertoires to cytomegalovirus serostatus. An early release that covered about 640 HLA-typed donors contained approximately 300 gigabases of sequencing data and around 80 million unique TCR sequences. The number of typed donors differed by locus: about 620-640 for A, B, C, DRB1 and DQB1; approximately 520 for DQA1; approximately 600 for DPA1; and roughly 450 for DPB1. A separate validation cohort of roughly 130 different subjects was used in addition to the approximately 610-subject first cohort. In a later analysis, previously published TCR beta repertoires from fewer than 750 donors were re-analyzed and high-resolution HLA genotyping was added so that TCR occurrence patterns could be studied. Both class I and class II loci were covered by HLA typing, at four-digit resolution. Rather than using new phenotypic data, the later analysis identified candidate immune exposures from TCR beta sequences and from how often those sequences occurred across donors. Of the roughly 430 genotyped donors, 65% to 90% fell in the genetic ancestry cluster associated with self-reported Caucasian donors. In a later genetic analysis, genome-wide SNP genotypes for about 55% of the roughly 700 donors were used, and that subset was treated as a discovery cohort. All discovery cohort repertoires had been generated on a single sequencing platform. A few DR-DQ haplotypes were treated as single units for association and clustering because of strong linkage in the cohort.

Overall study outcomes, separate from this receptor: Roughly uniform sequencing depth across donors was assumed in presence/absence analyses, although this assumption may not hold. HLA typing was unavailable for some donors at each locus, so association tests used only the typed subset. Most CMV-associated TCR beta chains appeared to be HLA-restricted in a later analysis, and the HLA associations seemed to be driven largely by CMV exposure. According to a later genetic analysis, donors in an Asian-associated ancestry cluster had fewer N-insertions in productive TCRs than the roughly 700-donor mean. In a later analysis, the rate of TCR association differed among HLA loci, with DRB1 alleles having the most associated TCRs and HLA-C alleles having the fewest. The authors suggested that the approach could potentially be extended to other disease states and immunological phenotypes. The earlier analysis of 587 of the donors excluded some 15 rarely observed V segments, including chromosome 9 orphons, because counts were too low. An earlier analysis of approximately 540 of the donors showed that most TCR beta V segments appeared in productive rearrangements either about 90% or about 30% of the time, which broadly matched IMGT annotations. A later analysis associated 15,000 to 20,000 TCR beta sequences with specific HLA alleles at a false discovery rate of 0.05. A few of the identified cytomegalovirus-associated TCR beta chains were confirmed in vitro to be specific for cytomegalovirus antigens. The study listed approximately 150 TCR beta chains as associated with cytomegalovirus. Across donors, most TCR sequences were observed very rarely, whereas some public TCRs were present in many individuals. For the cohort, immune exposure information was limited to CMV serostatus. Some IMGT-functional V segments, including TRBV6-2 and TRBV6-3, could not be distinguished by the 87-base-pair reads and were therefore excluded. The cohort was sequenced for TCR beta chains only, and without alpha or paired-chain data the features that could be detected were limited. Assigning TCR associations to individual alleles was difficult when HLA alleles, especially DR and DQ, strongly co-occurred. Correlated functional status among segregating V segments might reflect linkage disequilibrium, but an unknown experimental factor could not be ruled out. A later genetic analysis associated a missense DCLRE1C variant with V-gene and J-gene trimming of TCR beta chains, and an independent cohort replicated the association. In a later analysis, HLA-associated TCR beta chains were found to be more clonally expanded and to have lower generation probabilities than equally common non-associated chains. Several of the top co-occurrence clusters appeared to be linked to parvovirus B19, influenza, CMV and Epstein-Barr virus, according to a later analysis. A further reported finding was that TCR beta sequences accurately predicted the HLA-A and HLA-B alleles for most subjects in the first cohort. The classifier was reported to diagnose cytomegalovirus status with high specificity and sensitivity in both the original cohort and the validation cohort. A group of highly shared sequence variants was considered likely to be a technical artifact of the sequencing pipeline.

The library was obtained by the immunoSEQ multiplex PCR assay. For the multiplex PCR, a mixture combining 60 forward primers for TCR Vbeta segments and 13 reverse primers for TCR Jbeta segments was used. Amplification of the CDR3 region of rearranged TCR beta genes was performed with a multiplex PCR assay on genomic DNA. Amplified TCR beta libraries were sequenced as 87-base-pair reads on the Illumina HiSeq System. In the source study's methods: A later analysis tallied roughly 80 million unique TCR beta chains across the 650 to 750 repertoires, and some 10 million of those chains were shared by two or more donors. Raw reads were error-corrected and collapsed into unique sequences with a nearest-neighbor algorithm that merged closely related sequences to remove PCR and sequencing errors. CDR3 sequences were aligned to IMGT reference sequences to assign V, D and J gene segments. For a sequence to be retained, a match of at least six nucleotides was required to both a V gene segment and a J gene segment. A rearrangement was called productive if the CDR3 had no stop codons and remained in frame with V and J, and every other rearrangement was called non-productive. Following IMGT convention, CDR3 was defined as the stretch from the second conserved V-encoded cysteine to the conserved J-encoded phenylalanine. In an earlier analysis of around 640 of the donors, sequences lacking an unambiguous match to a single V gene segment were excluded. An earlier analysis of a few hundred of the donors classified V segments as functional when productive rearrangements were above 56.7% and as segregating when the standard deviation between donors was above 5%. A statistical classification framework was developed to diagnose cytomegalovirus status using the catalog of TCR beta chain sequences. In a later analysis, TCR nucleotide sequences were compared against IMGT/GENE-DB human TR gene sequences so that V and J genes could be assigned. The TCRdist pipeline was used in a later analysis to assign CDR3 sequences and most-parsimonious VDJ recombination scenarios. A later analysis defined each TCR beta chain by its CDR3 amino acid sequence plus V-gene family, and excluded reads lacking a unique V-gene family. A later analysis removed 592 highly shared, low-generation-probability nucleotide sequences to deal with suspected cross-contamination and a sequencing artifact. For each public chain, a later analysis derived a clonal expansion index from normalized ranks of inferred template counts within each repertoire. In a later analysis, generation probabilities were computed with a VDJ recombination model fitted to out-of-frame rearrangements, and the resulting probabilities were checked against IGoR. Hypergeometric tests were used in a later analysis to score TCR-TCR, TCR-HLA and TCR-CMV co-occurrence, with a repertoire-size bias correction applied to the TCR pairs. In a later analysis, false discovery rates were estimated by permuting HLA or CMV assignments 20 times. In a later analysis, co-occurring TCRs were grouped using DBSCAN, with TCRdist sequence similarity added in when clustering inside HLA-allele-positive subsets. Co-occurrence clustering excluded repertoires with fewer than 30,000 or more than 120,000 public chains, plus five with anomalous nucleotide sharing. Not all clones reach the TCRdb copy of this immuneACCESS table, which keeps in-frame sequences only. Checked studies attribute under half of the gap to unresolved V genes and leave the rest unexplained. The DNA was the basis for D and trimming; V, J and clone size are from that table. A total of approximately 180,000 clones appear in this sample, 77% of them only once. The ten largest make up approximately 1.5% of the sample.

The germline ends are 19 bases apart after V is trimmed by 3 bases and J by 11 bases. In the germline V gene (reference sequence), CDR1 corresponds to GTSNPN and CDR2 to SVGIG. The CDR3 runs 13 residues from the cysteine to the phenylalanine. Only CDR3 DNA is held: 39 bases, read in frame from base 1. The cohort consisted of hundreds of healthy bone marrow donors. At the time of sampling, every cohort member was nominally healthy, though immune exposures that went unrecorded were likely present. The donor tested CMV seropositive, placing the donor among the 310 or so seropositive members of the cohort. A peripheral blood sample was provided by each donor, and peripheral blood mononuclear cells were used for TCR beta sequencing. The Qiagen DNeasy Blood Extraction Kit was used to extract genomic DNA from the blood cell samples.

This sequence uses TRBV30 and TRBJ1-1; no D segment can be confidently identified. Sequenced material: PBMCs. This receptor was obtained from a woman aged 25 to 39 in good health and CMV-seropositive. In nucleotide form, the sequence is TGTGCCTGGAGCCGAACGGTTGCCCTGAGTGCTTTCTTT. This encodes CAWSRTVALSAFF.